This T cell receptor (beta chain) was identified in a study of control samples from healthy donors and cancer patients. The germline CDR1 and CDR2 sequences are SGDLS and YYNGEE. The CDR3 runs to 19 residues. Deletions cut 4 bases from V and 0 bases from J, with 20 bases between. This clone appeared a few times. Produced via immunoSEQ multiplex PCR; TCRdb's table is partial and in-frame only. The sample carries about 170,000 clones, 85% to 95% recorded once. Sequencing was done on a sample of blood. This clonotype was obtained from a woman under 30 in good health. This chain uses TRBV9 with TRBJ2-6; the D gene is possibly TRBD1 (6 bases). The CDR3 nucleotides read TGTGCCAGCAGCTCGTATTTAAGGACAGACAACTCTGGGGCCAACGTCCTGACTTTC. Its protein is CASSSYLRTDNSGANVLTF.